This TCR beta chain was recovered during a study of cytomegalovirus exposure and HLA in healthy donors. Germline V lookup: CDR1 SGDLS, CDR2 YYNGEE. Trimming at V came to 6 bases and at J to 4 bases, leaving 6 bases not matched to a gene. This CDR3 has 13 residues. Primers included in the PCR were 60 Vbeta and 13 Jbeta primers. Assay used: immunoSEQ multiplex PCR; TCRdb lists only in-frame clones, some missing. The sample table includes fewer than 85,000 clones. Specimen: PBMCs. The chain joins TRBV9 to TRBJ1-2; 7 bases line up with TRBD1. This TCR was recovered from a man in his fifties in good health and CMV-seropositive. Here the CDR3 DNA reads TGTGCCAGCAAAGAGGCAGGGGGCTATGGCTACACCTTC. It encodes CASKEAGGYGYTF. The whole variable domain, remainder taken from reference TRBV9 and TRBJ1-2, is DSGVTQTPKHLITATGQRVTLRCSPRSGDLSVYWYQQSLDQGLQFLIQYYNGEERAKGNILERFSAQQFPDLHSELNLSSLELGDSALYFCASKEAGGYGYTFGSGTRLTVV.